These 5 T cell receptor beta chains came from one sample sequenced in a study of cytomegalovirus exposure and HLA in healthy donors. Primers included in the PCR were 60 Vbeta and 13 Jbeta primers. TCRdb's table, derived via immunoSEQ multiplex PCR, lists solely in-frame clones and lacks some. This repertoire includes 150,000 to 200,000 clones. Sequencing was carried out using PBMCs. These receptors were obtained from a woman younger than 30 in good health and CMV-seropositive.

The chain has TRBV28 and TRBJ1-4; 9 positions agree with TRBD1. The V and J ends lost 3 bases and 5 bases, in that order; junction bases with no gene match: 7. The CDR3 is 16 residues long. Germline V CDR1 and CDR2: MDHEN, SYDVKM. The CDR3 sequence is CASSFRPGQGNEKLFF. The CDR3 coding sequence is TGTGCCAGCAGTTTTAGGCCGGGACAGGGAAATGAAAAACTGTTTTTT.

The chain links TRBV12-2 to TRBJ2-2; TRBD2, as called in the table, went unchecked against the DNA. TRBV12-2 counts as a pseudogene. The CDR3 totals 17 residues. CDR3 bases: TGTGCAAGTCGCTTAGTTGGGACTTCGGTACCCGCCGGGGAGCTGTTTTTT. Amino acids: CASRLVGTSVPAGELFF.

The chain links TRBV18 to TRBJ2-7, with 8 bases fitting TRBD1. V was pared by 3 bases and J by 6 bases, with 7 bases of the junction left unmatched. Germline lookup yields CDR1 KGHSH and CDR2 LQKENI. CDR3 size: 14 residues. The CDR3 is CASSPGTGVGEQYF. Here the CDR3 DNA reads TGTGCCAGCTCACCCGGGACAGGCGTCGGCGAGCAGTACTTC.

This chain links TRBV19 with TRBJ1-2, with a tentative D call TRBD1 (6 bases). The CDR3 is made up of 14 amino acids. V lost 6 bases, J lost 7 bases, and 18 bases lay in between. Germline V gene lookup returns CDR1 LNHDA and CDR2 SQIVND (reference sequence). For the CDR3, the DNA is TGTGCCAGTAGAACCACAGGGCTTCTTTCTGGCTACACCTTC. Residues: CASRTTGLLSGYTF.

The V gene is TRBV2, the J gene TRBJ2-1, with 8 bases lining up with TRBD2. CDR3 length equals 15 residues. Germline CDR1 and CDR2: SNHLY and FYNNEI. J gave up 10 bases and V 5 bases, and 13 bases lay outside the gene matches. CDR3 amino acids: CASSPRSGRSSEQFF. The CDR3 coding sequence is TGTGCCAGCAGTCCCCGGAGCGGGAGAAGTTCCGAGCAGTTCTTC.